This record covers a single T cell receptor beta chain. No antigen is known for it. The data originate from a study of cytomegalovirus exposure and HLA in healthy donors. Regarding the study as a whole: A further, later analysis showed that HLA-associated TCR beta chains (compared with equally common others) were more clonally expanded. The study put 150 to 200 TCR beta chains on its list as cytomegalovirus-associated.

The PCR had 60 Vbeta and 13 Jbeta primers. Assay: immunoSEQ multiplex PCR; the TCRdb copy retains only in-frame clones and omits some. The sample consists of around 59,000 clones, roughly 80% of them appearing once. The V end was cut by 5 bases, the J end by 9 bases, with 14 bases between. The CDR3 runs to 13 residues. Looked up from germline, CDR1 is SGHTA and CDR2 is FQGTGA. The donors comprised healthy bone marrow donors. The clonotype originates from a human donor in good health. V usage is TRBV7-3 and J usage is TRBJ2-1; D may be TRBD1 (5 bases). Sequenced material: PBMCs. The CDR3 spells CASSQQRGTEQFF. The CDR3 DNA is TGTGCCAGCAGCCAACAAAGGGGTACTGAGCAGTTCTTC.